One and the same sample provided the 26 T cell receptor beta chains below, sequenced in a study of Graves' ophthalmopathy and Graves' hyperthyroidism. Amplification targeted the TCR beta CDR3 regions, with RNA transcripts as the source material. The first round was an RT-PCR with HTBI primers, and the second round was a multiplex PCR. TCRdb used MiXCR to reprocess the multiplex PCR reads, holding one entry per CDR3 protein. The sample records 400,000 or so distinct CDR3 sequences, roughly 15% being singletons. The sample was peripheral blood. The receptors come from an adult woman with stable Graves' hyperthyroidism.

This clonotype was seen repeatedly, ten times or more. This rearrangement joins TRBV7-9 to TRBJ1-1; D gene unclear. CDR1 is SEHNR and CDR2 is FQNEAQ in the germline V gene (reference sequence). The CDR3 is 14 amino acids. V was clipped by 7 bases and J by 2 bases, with 14 bases between them. CDR3 amino acids: CASNLVGSNTEAFF. CDR3 DNA: TGTGCCAGCAACTTGGTGGGCAGTAACACTGAAGCTTTCTTT. Full variable domain (missing parts from reference TRBV7-9 and TRBJ1-1): DTGVSQNPRHKITKRGQNVTFRCDPISEHNRLYWYRQTLGQGPEFLTYFQNEAQLEKSRLLSDRFSAERPKGSFSTLEIQRTEQGDSAMYLCASNLVGSNTEAFFGQGTRLTVV.

This clonotype has just one count. A single base separates this from a much larger clone, so it may be a read error. The chain links TRBV29-1 to TRBJ2-7; tentative D call: TRBD2 (5 bases). V was trimmed by 1 base and J by 2 bases, leaving 9 bases between them. The CDR3 totals 13 residues. Per the germline V gene, CDR1 is SQVTM and CDR2 is ANQGSEA. CDR3 DNA: TGCAGCGTTGAAGCTCCGGGAACCTACGAGCAGTACGTC. Protein sequence: CSVEAPGTYEQYV.

This clonotype was seen at least ten times. This chain connects TRBV6-1 to TRBJ1-1; the D gene is possibly TRBD1 (6 bases). This CDR3 has 13 residues. CDR1 MNHNS and CDR2 SASEGT come from the germline V gene. V was pared by 10 bases and J by 1 base, with 13 bases between. CDR3 DNA sequence: TGTGCCACCCAGACAGGCTGGAACACTGAAGCTTTCTTT. Protein: CATQTGWNTEAFF.

This clonotype has ten or more counts. V usage is TRBV10-3 and J usage is TRBJ2-5, with TRBD2 as a possible D gene (6 bases). This CDR3 region has 12 residues. Germline values: CDR1 ENHRY, CDR2 SYGVKD. Between the trimmed V and J ends, which lost 7 bases and 4 bases, there was a span of 10 bases. The CDR3 sequence is CAINDSGETQYF. The CDR3 DNA reads as TGTGCCATCAACGATAGCGGAGAGACCCAGTACTTC.

This clonotype was detected only once. The gene calls are TRBV20-1 and TRBJ1-1; 8 nucleotides align to TRBD1. Losses at the gene ends were 5 bases for V and 6 bases for J; bases not matched to a gene: 8. Germline lookup yields CDR1 DFQATT and CDR2 SNEGSKA (reference sequence). The CDR3 has 13 amino acids. CDR3 amino acids: CSAPQGAGAEAFF. In DNA, the CDR3 is TGCAGTGCTCCGCAGGGGGCAGGCGCTGAAGCTTTCTTT.

This clonotype was observed many times. This chain joins TRBV20-1 and TRBJ2-7, with a tentative D call TRBD1 (5 bases). With 3 bases removed from V and 6 bases from J, the gap between germline ends came to 21 bases. Germline CDR1 is DFQATT and CDR2 is SNEGSKA (reference sequence). The CDR3 has 15 amino acids. CDR3 in DNA: TGCAGTGCTAGGCCCAAATCAGGGTTAAGGGGCGAGCAGTACTTC. Residues: CSARPKSGLRGEQYF.

This clonotype was detected many times. This chain joins TRBV19 and TRBJ1-1; TRBD1 is a possible D gene (5 bases). V was clipped by 5 bases and J by 4 bases, with 17 bases between them. CDR1 is LNHDA and CDR2 is SQIVND in the germline V gene (reference sequence). The CDR3 runs 15 residues. CDR3 amino acids: CASSDGHFGSTEAFF. CDR3 DNA sequence: TGTGCCAGTAGTGATGGACATTTCGGGAGCACTGAAGCTTTCTTT.

This clonotype appeared a few times. V usage is TRBV5-1 and J usage is TRBJ2-5, with a tentative D call TRBD2 (5 bases). V gave up 4 bases and J gave up 5 bases, with 12 bases separating them. CDR3 length equals 13 residues. Germline loops: CDR1 SGHRS, CDR2 YFSETQ. The CDR3 DNA reads TGCGCCAGCAGCGCGCCCCCGGGGGAGACCCAGTACTTC. It is translated as CASSAPPGETQYF.

This clonotype was seen ten or more times. The chain joins TRBV6-1 to TRBJ2-5; perhaps TRBD1 as D (5 bases). The CDR3 spans 13 residues. Germline CDR1 reads MNHNS; CDR2 reads SASEGT. V was pared by 7 bases and J by 2 bases, with 11 bases between. CDR3 sequence: CASTETAQETQYF. As DNA, the CDR3 is TGTGCCAGCACTGAGACAGCGCAAGAGACCCAGTACTTC.

This clonotype occurred many times. The chain carries TRBV6-6 and TRBJ2-7, with D perhaps TRBD2 (6 bases). The V gene lost 4 bases and the J gene lost 7 bases, with 20 bases spanning the gap. Germline CDR1 and CDR2: MNHNY and SVGAGI (reference sequence). CDR3 length: 15 residues. For the CDR3, the DNA is TGTGCCAGCAGTTTTTCCTCCGGGACTTCGGGGGAGCAGTACTTC. Encoded protein: CASSFSSGTSGEQYF.

This clonotype was seen at least ten times. This CDR3 is CSAGGSPNYGYTF. The CDR3 bases are TGCAGTGCTGGTGGAAGTCCTAACTATGGCTACACCTTC. The chain combines TRBV20-1 with TRBJ1-2; no reliable D call. The ends were cut back, 5 bases at V and 0 bases at J, with 10 bases in the middle. The CDR3 has 13 amino acids. The germline V gene has CDR1 DFQATT and CDR2 SNEGSKA (reference sequence).

This clonotype was found many times. This chain connects TRBV28 to TRBJ2-7, with D uncertain. V was shortened by 3 bases and J by 5 bases, with 8 bases between the two germline ends. Germline assignment: CDR1 MDHEN and CDR2 SYDVKM. The CDR3 contains 12 residues. The CDR3 nucleotides are TGTGCCAGCAGTTTTGCGGTCCACGAGCAGTACTTC. Translating it yields CASSFAVHEQYF.

This clonotype was detected ten times or more. The V gene is TRBV24-1, the J gene TRBJ2-6, with 9 positions matching TRBD1. CDR1 is KGHDR, CDR2 SFDVKD, per germline. With 4 bases clipped from V and 3 bases from J, the junction kept 6 bases outside the gene matches. CDR3 size: 17 residues. CDR3 sequence reads: CATSERTGAYGANVLTF. The DNA for the CDR3 is TGTGCCACCAGTGAACGGACAGGGGCTTATGGGGCCAACGTCCTGACTTTC.

In its sample, this clonotype was seen many times. The V call is TRBV6-5, the J call TRBJ2-7; 9 bases line up with TRBD2. The CDR3 runs 17 residues. The germline CDR1 and CDR2 sequences are MNHEY and SVGAGI. Trimming cost V 4 bases and J 2 bases; bases outside gene matches: 12. This CDR3 is CASSSPVAGGPPYEQYF. CDR3 in DNA: TGTGCCAGCAGTTCCCCCGTGGCGGGAGGGCCGCCCTACGAGCAGTACTTC.

The table lists this clonotype with many counts. A much larger clonotype is one base distant, so this may be a read error. The rearrangement uses TRBV27 and TRBJ2-7; possibly TRBD1 for D (5 bases). V lost 0 bases to trimming and J lost 5 bases, with 14 bases between them. Germline V gene sequence: CDR1 MNHEY, CDR2 SMNVEV (reference sequence). The CDR3 is 15 amino acids. The CDR3 coding sequence is TGTGCCAGCAGTTTATCGGTACAGGCCACCCACGAGCAGTACTTC. Its protein product is CASSLSVQATHEQYF.

The gene calls are TRBV11-2 and TRBJ2-3; TRBD2 matches 7 bases. Trimming cost V 2 bases and J 2 bases; bases outside gene matches: 7. CDR1 and CDR2 from the germline V gene are SGHAT and FQNNGV. This CDR3 is built from 16 residues. The chain's CDR3 is CASSLMSGTLTDTQYF. The CDR3, as DNA: TGTGCCAGCAGCTTAATGAGCGGGACCCTCACAGATACGCAGTATTTT.

At least ten counts were recorded for this clonotype. The CDR3 region has the DNA TGTGCCAGCCGTGGGGGGGGTATAGCGGGAGGGAAAAACATTCAGTACTTC. Protein sequence: CASRGGGIAGGKNIQYF. The chain couples TRBV6-1 to TRBJ2-4; TRBD2 matches 11 bases. Looked up from germline, CDR1 is MNHNS and CDR2 is SASEGT. Trimming cost V 8 bases and J 4 bases; bases outside gene matches: 13. CDR3 length equals 17 residues.

The table lists this clonotype with many counts. V and J are TRBV12-3 or TRBV12-4 and TRBJ2-5; tentatively, D is TRBD1 (6 bases). Trimming pared 6 bases from V and 3 bases from J, leaving 17 bases between. This CDR3 spans 15 amino acids. This CDR3 reads CASSPWGQGEETQYF. CDR3 nucleotide sequence: TGTGCCAGCAGCCCGTGGGGACAAGGGGAAGAGACCCAGTACTTC.

This clonotype was recorded many times. The chain links TRBV19 to TRBJ2-1, with 9 bases aligning to TRBD1. Per germline, CDR1 LNHDA and CDR2 SQIVND (reference sequence). V lost 3 bases and J lost 3; bases outside the gene matches: 6. This CDR3 is 16 amino acids long. The CDR3 is CASSIMDRGLYNEQFF. The CDR3 DNA reads TGTGCCAGTAGTATCATGGACAGGGGCCTCTACAATGAGCAGTTCTTC.

This clonotype has only a few counts. The chain couples TRBV6-1 to TRBJ2-7; 10 bases are a match to TRBD1. The CDR3 is made up of 15 amino acids. CDR1 is MNHNS and CDR2 is SASEGT in the germline V gene. With V trimmed by 2 bases and J by 5 bases, 6 bases remained unmatched. The CDR3 sequence is CASSERQGAINEQYF. CDR3 nucleotide sequence: TGTGCCAGCAGTGAAAGACAGGGGGCCATCAACGAGCAGTACTTC.

This clonotype was seen ten or more times. The chain couples TRBV5-1 to TRBJ1-5; tentative D call: TRBD1 (6 bases). V gave up 4 bases and J gave up 7 bases, with 15 bases separating them. The V gene's germline CDR1 is SGHRS and CDR2 YFSETQ. The CDR3 runs to 14 residues. This chain's CDR3 is CASSPDGGRQPQHF. CDR3 nucleotide sequence: TGCGCCAGCAGCCCGGATGGGGGCAGGCAGCCCCAGCATTTT.

The table lists this clonotype with a count of one. The chain couples TRBV6-2 or TRBV6-3 to TRBJ2-6, with 8 bases that match TRBD1. Germline trimming cut 6 bases from V and 0 bases from J; bases unmatched to any gene: 13. This CDR3 is built from 19 residues. The germline V gene has CDR1 MNHEY and CDR2 SVGEGT. CDR3 region: CASRQTGVPLHSGANVLTF. The CDR3 coding sequence is TGTGCCAGCAGGCAGACAGGGGTGCCCCTACACTCTGGGGCCAACGTCCTGACTTTC.

This clonotype was seen repeatedly, ten times or more. J is TRBJ2-7 and V is TRBV12-3 or TRBV12-4; no reliable D call. V gave up 6 bases and J gave up 7 bases, with 10 bases separating them. The CDR3 sequence is 11 residues long. The CDR3 sequence is CASSETFEQYF. The CDR3 DNA reads TGTGCCAGCAGCGAAACATTTGAGCAGTACTTC.

The gene calls are TRBV5-1 and TRBJ1-2; tentatively, D is TRBD1 (6 bases). Germline CDR1 and CDR2: SGHRS and YFSETQ. The CDR3 loop spans 14 amino acids. V lost 0 bases and J 2 bases, leaving 8 bases between the germline ends. CDR3 sequence: CASSLEGDNYGYTF. The CDR3 DNA is TGCGCCAGCAGCTTGGAGGGGGACAACTATGGCTACACCTTC.

This clonotype was observed at least ten times. J is TRBJ2-7 and V is TRBV4-1; the D is unclear. Per germline, CDR1 MGHRA and CDR2 YSYEKL. V was clipped by 1 base and J by 6 bases, with 7 bases between them. The CDR3 runs 12 residues. For the CDR3, the DNA is TGCGCCAGCAGCCAAGGGGAAAGCGAGCAGTACTTC. Protein sequence: CASSQGESEQYF.

This clonotype was counted many times. This CDR3 reads CASSLASGTGYYEQYF. DNA for the CDR3: TGCGCCAGCAGCTTGGCCTCCGGGACAGGGTACTACGAGCAGTACTTC. This chain joins TRBV5-1 and TRBJ2-7; 9 bases align to TRBD1. V was clipped by 0 bases and J by 3 bases; unmatched bases: 7. The germline V gene encodes CDR1 SGHRS and CDR2 YFSETQ. The CDR3 covers 16 residues.